The 15 T cell receptor beta chains below all came from one sample that was sequenced in a study of Ad26.COV2.S vaccination and SARS-CoV-2 variants. The data were produced by immunoSEQ multiplex PCR, yet TCRdb's version contains in-frame clones alone and is incomplete. The repertoire holds around 250,000 clones, with around 88% as singletons. The treatment is: over 15 received Ad26.COV2.S at low or high dose, single or two shots; about 5 received placebo; per-sample allocation not given. Following the first vaccine or placebo injection, samples were taken on day 63. Sequencing was performed on peripheral blood, taken in a trial of Ad26.COV2.S vaccine versus placebo. All receptors come from a person aged 18 to 65 who received the Ad26.COV2.S COVID-19 vaccine or a placebo.

The CDR3 sequence is CASSLTGGIGNTIYF. CDR3 nucleotides: TGCGCCAGCAGCTTGACAGGGGGCATTGGAAACACCATATATTTT. The chain joins TRBV5-1 to TRBJ1-3, with 9 bases that match TRBD1. The trim removed 1 base at V and 3 bases at J, leaving 2 bases unmatched. The germline V gene encodes CDR1 SGHRS and CDR2 YFSETQ. This CDR3 region has 15 residues.

This clone was seen only once. The chain employs TRBV4-2 and TRBJ1-2; unclear D gene. In germline, CDR1 is LGHNA, CDR2 YNFKEQ. This CDR3 is built from 13 residues. V was shortened by 4 bases and J by 3 bases, with 9 bases between the two germline ends. CDR3 bases: TGTGCCAGCAGCCTAGACGGTGACTATGGCTACACCTTC. This encodes CASSLDGDYGYTF.

The chain links TRBV24-1 to TRBJ2-2, with TRBD1 matching 9 bases. Germline CDR1 and CDR2: KGHDR and SFDVKD. The CDR3 is 17 amino acids. V lost 4 bases and J lost 8; bases outside the gene matches: 13. The CDR3 loop is CATSDRGQGTFLGELFF. In DNA, the CDR3 is TGTGCCACCAGTGACCGCGGACAGGGGACGTTCCTTGGGGAGCTGTTTTTT.

The chain has TRBV11-3 and TRBJ2-1; D unclear. Per the germline V gene, CDR1 is SGHNT and CDR2 is YENEEA. V was cut by 6 bases and J by 5 bases, with 14 bases left in between. The CDR3 loop spans 14 amino acids. Here the CDR3 reads CASSLRRNHNEQFF. As DNA, the CDR3 is TGTGCCAGCAGTCTACGGCGGAACCACAATGAGCAGTTCTTC.

This rearrangement joins TRBV5-4 to TRBJ2-7, with D possibly being TRBD1 (5 bases). V was cut by 4 bases and J by 3 bases, with 14 bases left in between. The germline CDR1 and CDR2 sequences are SGHNT and YYREEE (reference sequence). The CDR3 has 14 amino acids. CDR3 DNA sequence: TGTGCCAGCAGCCACGATCAGGGAAACTACGAGCAGTACTTC. As protein: CASSHDQGNYEQYF.

This chain joins TRBV24-1 and TRBJ2-2; 12 bases are a match to TRBD1. This CDR3 comprises 17 residues. Trimming at V came to 3 bases and at J to 6 bases, leaving 7 bases not matched to a gene. CDR1 and CDR2 from the germline V gene are KGHDR and SFDVKD. The CDR3 coding sequence is TGTGCCACCAGTGATGCCGGGACAGGGGGCGCCGCCGGGGAGCTGTTTTTT. Its protein is CATSDAGTGGAAGELFF.

The rearrangement uses TRBV6-5 and TRBJ2-2; TRBD2 matches at 8 bases. Looked up from germline, CDR1 is MNHEY and CDR2 is SVGAGI. The CDR3 has 14 residues. Trimming removed 8 bases from V and 5 bases from J; junction bases left unmatched: 7. In DNA, the CDR3 is TGTGCCAGCTTTAGCGGGGATAGGACCGGGGAGCTGTTTTTT. This encodes CASFSGDRTGELFF.

The chain links TRBV3-1 (or the pseudogene TRBV3-2) to TRBJ2-2; TRBD2 agrees at 7 bases. In germline, CDR1 is LGHDT, CDR2 YNNKEL (reference sequence). This CDR3 is built from 14 residues. V shed 0 bases, J shed 5 bases, and the junction held 0 bases outside the gene matches. CDR3 protein: CASSQDGGTGELFF. The CDR3 bases are TGTGCCAGCAGCCAAGACGGGGGGACCGGGGAGCTGTTTTTT.

This chain links TRBV6-5 with TRBJ2-1; D gene unclear. Trimming took 6 bases from V and 0 from J, leaving 6 bases between them. The CDR3 extends over 13 amino acids. Germline V gene data show CDR1 as MNHEY and CDR2 as SVGAGI. CDR3 loop: CASRDISYNEQFF. The CDR3 coding sequence is TGTGCCAGCAGAGACATCTCCTACAATGAGCAGTTCTTC.

The chain is built from TRBV6-5 and TRBJ2-6, with 7 bases that match TRBD1. This CDR3 region has 16 residues. J gave up 4 bases and V 2 bases, and 5 bases lay outside the gene matches. CDR1 MNHEY and CDR2 SVGAGI come from the germline V gene. CDR3 sequence (DNA): TGTGCCAGCAGTTACCGGGACAGTCGGGGGGCCAACGTCCTGACTTTC. This translates into CASSYRDSRGANVLTF.

The chain joins TRBV6-1 to TRBJ2-1; 10 nucleotides line up with TRBD1. This CDR3 has 17 amino acids. CDR1 is MNHNS, CDR2 SASEGT, per germline. The V and J ends lost 0 bases and 13 bases, in that order; junction bases with no gene match: 15. The CDR3 DNA sequence: TGTGCCAGCAGTGAAGCAGCCGGGACAGGGGATAGTCATGGTCAGTTCTTC. Residues: CASSEAAGTGDSHGQFF.

The sample holds a few counts of this clone. Mismatch with germline at one junction end may stem from a read error. The rearrangement links TRBV7-7 to TRBJ2-5; D may be TRBD1 (6 bases). The CDR3 totals 12 residues. The germline V gene has CDR1 SSHAT and CDR2 FNYEAQ (reference sequence). The CDR3 sequence is CASSPLGGTQYF. CDR3 coding DNA: TGTGCTAGCAGCCCACTAGGGGGGACCCAGTACTTC. Full variable domain (rest looked up from reference TRBV7-7 and TRBJ2-5): GAGVSQSPRYKVTKRGQDVTLRCDPISSHATLYWYQQALGQGPEFLTYFNYEAQPDKSGLPSDRFSAERPEGSISTLTIQRTEQRDSAMYRCASSPLGGTQYFGPGTRLLVL.

V is TRBV19 and J is TRBJ1-2, with D hard to call. This CDR3 comprises 15 residues. Trimming stripped 7 bases from V and 2 bases from J, with 17 bases between. Germline assignment: CDR1 LNHDA and CDR2 SQIVND (reference sequence). CDR3 protein: CASTVGLGNNYGYTF. The CDR3, as DNA: TGTGCCAGTACCGTAGGCCTGGGTAACAACTATGGCTACACCTTC. Based on the CDR3 plus reference TRBV19 and TRBJ1-2, the full variable domain is DGGITQSPKYLFRKEGQNVTLSCEQNLNHDAMYWYRQDPGQGLRLIYYSQIVNDFQKGDIAEGYSVSREKKESFPLTVTSAQKNPTAFYLCASTVGLGNNYGYTFGSGTRLTVV.

This sequence joins TRBV7-9 and TRBJ1-1, with D unclear. The CDR3 spans 13 residues. The germline V gene has CDR1 SEHNR and CDR2 FQNEAQ (reference sequence). V shed 6 bases and J shed 1 base, with 9 bases lying between them. This CDR3 is CASRVPGNTEAFF. As DNA, the CDR3 is TGTGCCAGCAGAGTCCCGGGGAACACTGAAGCTTTCTTT.

The J gene is TRBJ1-1, the V gene TRBV25-1; D is possibly TRBD1 (6 bases). V was clipped by 1 base and J by 4 bases, with 13 bases between them. CDR3 length: 15 amino acids. Germline V lookup: CDR1 MGHDK, CDR2 SYGVNS. The CDR3 DNA is TGTGCCAGCAGTGAATCTTTAGGACAGATCACTGAAGCTTTCTTT. It encodes CASSESLGQITEAFF.